The 23 T cell receptor beta chains below come from one sample, sequenced in a study of blood T cell repertoires in COVID-19 (dated by TCRdb to between 2020 and 2021). Library preparation used the immunoSEQ multiplex PCR assay. TCRdb mirrors the immuneACCESS table, restricted to in-frame sequences. Some clones are absent from its copies; in checked studies, under half trace to an unresolved V gene, and the reason for the others is unknown. The sample includes 250,000 or so clones, with around 83% observed a single time. The ten biggest clones cover just over 6.5% of the sample. Sequencing input: PBMCs or T cells enriched from blood (not recorded which). The receptors originated from a woman aged 50 to 60 who had been exposed to COVID-19.

The chain links TRBV5-1 to TRBJ1-1; no clear D. Looked up from germline, CDR1 is SGHRS and CDR2 is YFSETQ. The length of the CDR3 is 14 residues. V shed 1 base and J shed 4 bases, with 11 bases lying between them. CDR3 nucleotide sequence: TGCGCCAGCAGCTTGTCGGGGTCGGGCACTGAAGCTTTCTTT. Protein product: CASSLSGSGTEAFF. Full variable domain (rest looked up from reference TRBV5-1 and TRBJ1-1): KAGVTQTPRYLIKTRGQQVTLSCSPISGHRSVSWYQQTPGQGLQFLFEYFSETQRNKGNFPGRFSGRQFSNSRSEMNVSTLELGDSALYLCASSLSGSGTEAFFGQGTRLTVV.

The rearrangement uses TRBV30 and TRBJ1-5, with 7 positions matching TRBD1. The CDR3 totals 13 residues. Per germline, CDR1 GTSNPN and CDR2 SVGIG (reference sequence). The V segment lost 3 bases and the J segment 3 bases; nucleotides outside the gene matches: 2. The CDR3: CAWRGTDNQPQHF. The DNA of the CDR3 is TGTGCCTGGAGGGGGACAGACAATCAGCCCCAGCATTTT.

This clone appeared a single time. This chain joins TRBV25-1 and TRBJ1-6; 7 nucleotides agree with TRBD1. The V gene's germline CDR1 is MGHDK and CDR2 SYGVNS. The V gene end was trimmed by 1 base and the J gene end by 6 bases; junction bases not matched to a gene: 6. This CDR3 has 16 residues. This CDR3 reads CASSESYRGSNSPLHF. DNA for the CDR3: TGTGCCAGCAGTGAATCCTACAGGGGAAGTAATTCACCCCTCCACTTT.

V and J are TRBV27 and TRBJ1-2; no definite D call. Trimming left V 5 bases short and J 4 bases short, with 17 bases between. The CDR3 totals 15 residues. Germline V gene sequence: CDR1 MNHEY, CDR2 SMNVEV (reference sequence). This CDR3 is CASSPTGGLSYGYTF. As DNA, the CDR3 is TGTGCCAGCAGTCCCACTGGAGGTCTGTCCTATGGCTACACCTTC.

The rearrangement uses TRBV10-2 and TRBJ2-3, with a weak D call TRBD2 (7 bases). The CDR3 runs to 19 residues. The V gene lost 2 bases and the J gene lost 0 bases, with 21 bases spanning the gap. Germline V gene lookup returns CDR1 WSHSY and CDR2 SAAADI. CDR3 sequence: CASSEASGLAGASTDTQYF. The CDR3, as DNA: TGCGCCAGCAGTGAGGCATCGGGCCTTGCGGGGGCTAGCACAGATACGCAGTATTTT.

The chain carries TRBV5-6 and TRBJ1-2; no clear D. There are 11 residues in the CDR3. Germline V gene lookup returns CDR1 SGHDT and CDR2 YYEEEE. Trimming stripped 3 bases from V and 7 bases from J, with 7 bases between. In DNA, the CDR3 is TGTGCCAGCAGCTCGAGGGCTGGCTACACCTTC. It codes for CASSSRAGYTF.

Comment on this clone: At the DNA level, this CDR3 is encoded by other sequences in the same sample as well. The chain recombines TRBV24-1 with TRBJ1-2; 7 bases fit TRBD1. Germline CDR1 reads KGHDR; CDR2 reads SFDVKD. The CDR3 runs 14 residues. The junction had 7 bases not matched to a gene; V was cut back by 6 bases and J by 4 bases. The CDR3 DNA reads TGTGCCACCAGTCCCGGGACAGCGGCCTATGGCTACACCTTC. This codes for CATSPGTAAYGYTF.

This clone came up once. The chain couples TRBV19 to TRBJ2-2; D uncertain. Germline V CDR1 and CDR2: LNHDA, SQIVND (reference sequence). The CDR3 has 13 residues. The germline V and J ends were trimmed by 3 bases and 7 bases, with 9 bases remaining between them. CDR3 nucleotide sequence: TGTGCCAGTAGTATTATCGGAGTCGGGGAGCTGTTTTTT. Translation: CASSIIGVGELFF.

This chain links TRBV10-3 with TRBJ2-1, with 9 bases matching TRBD1. Germline-derived CDR1 and CDR2 are ENHRY and SYGVKD. This CDR3 has 15 residues. V lost 2 bases and J lost 8; bases outside the gene matches: 7. CDR3 sequence: CAISELGQGKDEQFF. The CDR3 DNA follows: TGTGCCATCAGTGAGCTGGGACAGGGTAAAGATGAGCAGTTCTTC.

V gene TRBV15 combines with J gene TRBJ1-2; no clear D. CDR1 LNHNV and CDR2 YYDKDF come from the germline V gene (reference sequence). The CDR3 covers 16 residues. V lost 5 bases and J lost 4, with 20 bases in between. The chain's CDR3 is CATSPFPESRSYGYTF. Written as DNA, the CDR3 is TGTGCCACCAGCCCTTTTCCAGAGTCGAGGTCCTATGGCTACACCTTC.

The CDR3 DNA follows: TGTGCCAGCAGCGCTGAGCCCCTGGGACAGGGTAACGGAAACACCATATATTTT. Protein product: CASSAEPLGQGNGNTIYF. The chain joins TRBV9 to TRBJ1-3, with TRBD1 identical over 9 bases. The CDR3 has 18 amino acids. The trim removed 3 bases at V and 4 bases at J, leaving 14 bases unmatched. Germline assignment: CDR1 SGDLS and CDR2 YYNGEE.

The chain recombines TRBV3-1 (or the pseudogene TRBV3-2) with TRBJ1-1, with D perhaps TRBD1 (6 bases). CDR1 is LGHDT, CDR2 YNNKEL, per germline (reference sequence). There are 14 residues in the CDR3. V was cut by 0 bases and J by 8 bases, with 13 bases left in between. Here the CDR3 reads CASSQEGGQQEAFF. DNA of the CDR3: TGTGCCAGCAGCCAAGAAGGCGGACAGCAGGAAGCTTTCTTT.

The chain employs TRBV5-6 and TRBJ1-6; 12 bases agree with TRBD1. J gave up 8 bases and V 3 bases, and 9 bases lay outside the gene matches. CDR1 is SGHDT and CDR2 is YYEEEE in the germline V gene. This CDR3 comprises 17 residues. CDR3 sequence reads: CASSSGTGGSYDSPLHF. CDR3 coding DNA: TGTGCCAGCAGCTCCGGGACAGGGGGCTCCTACGATTCACCCCTCCACTTT.

V gene TRBV2 combines with J gene TRBJ1-1; D unresolved. Germline CDR1 and CDR2: SNHLY and FYNNEI. V was clipped by 8 bases and J by 4 bases, with 11 bases between them. The length of the CDR3 is 12 residues. As DNA, the CDR3 is TGTGCCAGCGGACTTGGGAGCACTGAAGCTTTCTTT. Translation: CASGLGSTEAFF.

The rearrangement links TRBV10-3 to TRBJ1-6; TRBD1 aligns across 7 bases. V lost 6 bases and J lost 5; bases outside the gene matches: 4. CDR1 ENHRY and CDR2 SYGVKD come from the germline V gene. The CDR3 length is 14 residues. The chain's CDR3 is CAIRRGGDNSPLHF. The CDR3 DNA follows: TGTGCCATCAGGCGAGGGGGCGATAATTCACCCCTCCACTTT.

This clone has just a few counts. In nucleotides, the CDR3 is TGTGCCAGCAGCTCCAGGAGCGGGGGGGCCTGGGAGCAGTACTTC. It encodes CASSSRSGGAWEQYF. The gene calls are TRBV5-4 and TRBJ2-7; TRBD2 matches 10 bases. Per the germline V gene, CDR1 is SGHNT and CDR2 is YYREEE (reference sequence). The junction had 10 bases not matched to a gene; V was cut back by 3 bases and J by 7 bases. The CDR3 has 15 amino acids.

The chain links TRBV20-1 to TRBJ1-1, with D unclear. The CDR3 covers 11 residues. Germline V CDR1 and CDR2: DFQATT, SNEGSKA (reference sequence). Deletions cut 6 bases from V and 11 bases from J, with 16 bases between. The CDR3 DNA is TGCAGTGCACGGGTTCCCAACCGGGCTTTCTTT. It encodes CSARVPNRAFF.

The chain combines TRBV6-5 with TRBJ2-2; 7 positions agree with TRBD1. Germline V gene sequence: CDR1 MNHEY, CDR2 SVGAGI. Trimming at V came to 7 bases and at J to 1 base, leaving 6 bases not matched to a gene. This CDR3 comprises 15 residues. CDR3 sequence (DNA): TGTGCCAGCACGGCACGGACAGGGAACACCGGGGAGCTGTTTTTT. Its protein is CASTARTGNTGELFF.

V gene TRBV19 combines with J gene TRBJ2-5, with 9 bases fitting TRBD1. CDR1 and CDR2 from the germline V gene are LNHDA and SQIVND (reference sequence). The length of the CDR3 is 15 residues. V shed 6 bases, J shed 4 bases, and the junction held 9 bases outside the gene matches. The CDR3 coding sequence is TGTGCCAGTAGAGTAAACAGGGGGCTCGGAGAGACCCAGTACTTC. This translates into CASRVNRGLGETQYF.

This clone was seen just once. The V call is TRBV11-2, the J call TRBJ1-1; no clear D gene. V lost 2 bases to trimming and J lost 2 bases, with 9 bases between them. This CDR3 has 14 amino acids. Germline CDR1 reads SGHAT; CDR2 reads FQNNGV. The CDR3 region has the DNA TGTGCCAGCAGCTTAAACTTTAGAAACACTGAAGCTTTCTTT. This gives the protein CASSLNFRNTEAFF.

The rearrangement links TRBV4-2 to TRBJ1-1; no firm D call. Trimming took off 0 bases at V and 10 bases at J, with 15 bases between the two ends. The CDR3 is 14 residues long. CDR1 is LGHNA, CDR2 YNFKEQ, per germline. Here the CDR3 reads CASSQDQNPPRAFF. The CDR3 DNA sequence: TGTGCCAGCAGCCAAGATCAGAATCCTCCTCGAGCTTTCTTT.

The J gene is TRBJ2-5, the V gene TRBV5-1, with 8 bases aligning to TRBD2. The V gene end was trimmed by 2 bases and the J gene end by 5 bases; junction bases not matched to a gene: 8. CDR3 length: 15 residues. CDR1 is SGHRS and CDR2 is YFSETQ in the germline V gene. The DNA for the CDR3 is TGCGCCAGCAGCTTATCGCCTAGCGGGTGGGAGACCCAGTACTTC. Translated, it gives CASSLSPSGWETQYF.

The V and J genes are TRBV5-6 and TRBJ2-5; TRBD1 might be the D (6 bases). V shed 0 bases and J shed 4 bases, with 10 bases lying between them. Germline CDR1 reads SGHDT; CDR2 reads YYEEEE. The CDR3 covers 14 residues. CDR3: CASSLGGRGETQYF. The CDR3 DNA reads as TGTGCCAGCAGCTTGGGGGGGCGAGGAGAGACCCAGTACTTC.